The next 9 T cell receptor beta chains were all read from a single sample in a study of blood T cell repertoires in COVID-19. Produced via immunoSEQ multiplex PCR; TCRdb's table is partial and in-frame only. The repertoire consists of roughly 500,000 clones, with 89% occurring once and the leading ten covering around 0.92%. The sample was peripheral blood. The origin of the receptors is a man aged 18 to 29 with COVID-19, enrolled during active disease.

The chain has TRBV19 and TRBJ1-4; 7 bases fit TRBD1. Germline V CDR1 and CDR2: LNHDA, SQIVND (reference sequence). The CDR3 loop spans 15 amino acids. After removal of 3 bases from V and 8 bases from J, the junction contained 9 bases not matched to a gene. The CDR3 region has the DNA TGTGCCAGTAGTATTACAGGGGCTCACGGAGAAAAACTGTTTTTT. Protein sequence: CASSITGAHGEKLFF.

This clone was found once. This chain connects TRBV4-2 to TRBJ2-1; a weak D match, TRBD2 (5 bases). The length of the CDR3 is 16 residues. The V gene's germline CDR1 is LGHNA and CDR2 YNFKEQ. V dropped 1 base and J dropped 0 bases, with 10 bases sitting between them. In DNA form, the CDR3 reads TGTGCCAGCAGCCAAGTCGGCGGGCCCTCCTACAATGAGCAGTTCTTC. Amino acids: CASSQVGGPSYNEQFF.

The rearrangement joins TRBV6-6 to TRBJ1-1; no definite D call. The CDR3 is 12 amino acids. Trimming removed 6 bases from V and 5 bases from J, with 10 bases in between. Germline CDR1 reads MNHNY; CDR2 reads SVGAGI (reference sequence). The CDR3, as DNA: TGTGCCAGCAGGCGACGGTCGACTGAAGCTTTCTTT. This translates into CASRRRSTEAFF.

The CDR3 region has the DNA TGCGCCAGCAGCCAACGATTGCAGACAGGGGGCATCTATGGCTACACCTTC. This translates into CASSQRLQTGGIYGYTF. The chain is built from TRBV4-1 and TRBJ1-2; 10 nucleotides align to TRBD1. Germline V lookup: CDR1 MGHRA, CDR2 YSYEKL. The CDR3 has 17 residues. V lost 2 bases, J lost 4 bases, and 10 bases stayed unmatched.

The chain carries TRBV30 and TRBJ2-2; D gene unclear. Trimming removed 3 bases at V and 1 base at J, with 6 bases between. Per germline, CDR1 GTSNPN and CDR2 SVGIG (reference sequence). This CDR3 has 13 residues. The CDR3 sequence is CAWRVENTGELFF. The DNA of the CDR3 is TGTGCCTGGAGGGTAGAGAACACCGGGGAGCTGTTTTTT.

There are a few counts of this clone. CDR3 in DNA: TGTGCCAGCAGTGAAGCGCTCGGGGTTGGGGAGACCCAGTACTTC. Encoded protein: CASSEALGVGETQYF. This sequence joins TRBV2 and TRBJ2-5; D possibly corresponds to TRBD2 (5 bases). The CDR3 has 15 amino acids. V dropped 0 bases and J dropped 5 bases, with 13 bases sitting between them. Germline loops: CDR1 SNHLY, CDR2 FYNNEI.

The rearrangement joins TRBV19 to TRBJ1-5; no reliable D call. From germline, CDR1 is LNHDA and CDR2 SQIVND (reference sequence). This CDR3 spans 13 amino acids. The V end lost 5 bases, the J end lost 7 bases, and 12 bases lay between the germline ends. The CDR3 protein is CASSPGVLQPQHF. The CDR3 bases are TGTGCCAGTAGTCCCGGGGTCCTGCAGCCCCAGCATTTT.

This chain links TRBV27 with TRBJ1-5, with a possible D match to TRBD1 (5 bases). Germline values: CDR1 MNHEY, CDR2 SMNVEV (reference sequence). The CDR3 has 14 residues. Trimming left V 3 bases short and J 3 bases short, with 9 bases between. CDR3 sequence: CASSLGGYNQPQHF. The CDR3 DNA reads as TGTGCCAGCAGTTTGGGGGGTTACAATCAGCCCCAGCATTTT.

The V call is TRBV4-1, the J call TRBJ1-1; D might be TRBD1 (5 bases). V shed 0 bases and J shed 3 bases, with 17 bases lying between them. Germline V gene sequence: CDR1 MGHRA, CDR2 YSYEKL. The CDR3 length is 17 residues. The CDR3 protein is CASSQDLVPGGDTEAFF. The CDR3 DNA reads as TGCGCCAGCAGCCAAGATTTGGTTCCGGGGGGGGACACTGAAGCTTTCTTT.